This paragraph covers one T cell receptor beta chain sequence. A Seattle source enrolled patients during active infection and followed them longitudinally. The V end was cut by 6 bases, the J end by 4 bases, with 14 bases between. CDR1 SGDLS and CDR2 YYNGEE come from the germline V gene. This CDR3 region has 14 residues. The sample belongs to a study of blood T cell repertoires in COVID-19. Overall study: The United States, Italy and Spain provided the acute and convalescent COVID-19 samples.

In the authors' methods: From reference gene primer amplification, estimates of nucleated cell counts were derived. Produced via immunoSEQ multiplex PCR; TCRdb's table is partial and in-frame only. V and J calls and clone size are those listed in that table; D and trimming were worked out from the DNA. The table includes over 150,000 clones, roughly 88% detected once. Material for sequencing was peripheral blood. The origin of this receptor is a man in his fifties or sixties with COVID-19, enrolled during active disease. The chain recombines TRBV9 with TRBJ1-3; the D gene is possibly TRBD1 (6 bases). Here the CDR3 reads CASTPTGLGNTIYF. The CDR3 DNA reads as TGTGCCAGCACCCCGACAGGCCTGGGAAACACCATATATTTT.